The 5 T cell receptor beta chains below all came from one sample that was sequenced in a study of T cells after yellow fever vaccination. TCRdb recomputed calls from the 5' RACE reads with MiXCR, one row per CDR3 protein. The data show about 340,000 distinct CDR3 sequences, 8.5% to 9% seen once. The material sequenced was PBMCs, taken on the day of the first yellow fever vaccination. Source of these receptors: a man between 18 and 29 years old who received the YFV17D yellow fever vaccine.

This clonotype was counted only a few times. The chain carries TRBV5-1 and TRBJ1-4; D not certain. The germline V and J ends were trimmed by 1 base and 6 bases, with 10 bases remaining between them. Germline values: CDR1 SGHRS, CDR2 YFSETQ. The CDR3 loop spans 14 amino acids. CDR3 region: CASSLRQADEKLFF. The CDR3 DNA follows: TGCGCCAGCAGCTTGCGGCAGGCAGATGAAAAACTGTTTTTT.

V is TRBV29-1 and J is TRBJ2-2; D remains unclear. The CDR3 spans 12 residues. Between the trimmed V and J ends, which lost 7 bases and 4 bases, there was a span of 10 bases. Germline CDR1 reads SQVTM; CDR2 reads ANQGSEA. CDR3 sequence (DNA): TGCAGCGGCGGACGGCCCACCGGGGAGCTGTTTTTT. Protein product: CSGGRPTGELFF.

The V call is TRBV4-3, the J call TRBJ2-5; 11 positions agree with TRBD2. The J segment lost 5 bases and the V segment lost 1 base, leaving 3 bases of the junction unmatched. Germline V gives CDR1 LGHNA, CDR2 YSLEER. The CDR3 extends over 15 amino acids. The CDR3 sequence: CASSQAPSGGETQYF. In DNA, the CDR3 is TGCGCCAGCAGCCAAGCCCCTAGCGGGGGGGAGACCCAGTACTTC.

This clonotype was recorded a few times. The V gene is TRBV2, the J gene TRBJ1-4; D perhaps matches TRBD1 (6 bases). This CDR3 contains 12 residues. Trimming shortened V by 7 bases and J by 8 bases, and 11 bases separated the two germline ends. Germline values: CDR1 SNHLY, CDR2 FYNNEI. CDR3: CASTGAREKLFF. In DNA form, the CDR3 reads TGTGCCAGCACAGGGGCCAGGGAAAAACTGTTTTTT. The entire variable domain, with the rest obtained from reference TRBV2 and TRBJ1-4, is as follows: EPEVTQTPSHQVTQMGQEVILRCVPISNHLYFYWYRQILGQKVEFLVSFYNNEISEKSEIFDDQFSVERPDGSNFTLKIRSTKLEDSAMYFCASTGAREKLFFGSGTQLSVL.

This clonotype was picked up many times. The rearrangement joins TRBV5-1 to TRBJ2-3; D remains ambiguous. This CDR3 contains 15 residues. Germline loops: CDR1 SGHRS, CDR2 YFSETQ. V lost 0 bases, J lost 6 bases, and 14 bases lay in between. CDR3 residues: CASSLGLLEDDTQYF. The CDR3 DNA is TGCGCCAGCAGCTTGGGCCTTCTTGAGGATGATACGCAGTATTTT.